The 7 T cell receptor beta chains below all came from one sample that was sequenced in a study of blood T cell repertoires in COVID-19. TCRdb's copy holds only in-frame clones and misses some; the assay was immunoSEQ multiplex PCR. The data contain tens of thousands of clones, around 80% of them singletons. Sequenced material: peripheral blood. The receptors were sampled from a human donor in a cohort sampled during active COVID-19.

The chain uses TRBV6-5 and TRBJ2-5; possible D gene TRBD2, 7 bases. This CDR3 spans 14 amino acids. Deletions cut 0 bases from V and 4 bases from J, with 9 bases between. The V gene's germline CDR1 is MNHEY and CDR2 SVGAGI. The CDR3 DNA reads TGTGCCAGCAGTTACTCGGGAGGGGGAGAGACCCAGTACTTC. Protein product: CASSYSGGGETQYF.

The chain has TRBV9 and TRBJ1-5, with TRBD1 identical over 8 bases. CDR3 length: 15 residues. The V gene end was trimmed by 4 bases and the J gene end by 5 bases; junction bases not matched to a gene: 8. Germline V gene data show CDR1 as SGDLS and CDR2 as YYNGEE. The CDR3 nucleotides are TGTGCCAGCAGCACGGGACAGGCGGGCGATCAGCCCCAGCATTTT. It codes for CASSTGQAGDQPQHF.

The chain combines TRBV9 with TRBJ1-3; possibly TRBD1 for D (5 bases). The germline V gene has CDR1 SGDLS and CDR2 YYNGEE. The CDR3 consists of 16 residues. Trimming cost V 3 bases and J 0 bases, with 13 bases left between them. CDR3 sequence: CASSAPGLSSGNTIYF. The CDR3 coding sequence is TGTGCCAGCAGCGCCCCGGGACTTAGCTCTGGAAACACCATATATTTT.

The genes are TRBV5-1 and TRBJ1-6, with 7 bases lining up with TRBD1. The V and J ends lost 10 bases and 6 bases, in that order; junction bases with no gene match: 10. This CDR3 comprises 14 residues. Looked up from germline, CDR1 is SGHRS and CDR2 is YFSETQ. This CDR3 is CASTPGQSNSPLHF. CDR3 DNA: TGCGCCTCCACCCCGGGACAGAGTAATTCACCCCTCCACTTT.

The gene calls are TRBV3-1 (or the pseudogene TRBV3-2) and TRBJ2-5; 8 bases align to TRBD1. J was trimmed by 3 bases and V by 9 bases; bases with no gene match: 6. CDR1 and CDR2 (germline): LGHDT, YNNKEL (reference sequence). The CDR3 spans 13 residues. CDR3 amino acids: CASHKDREETQYF. In nucleotides, the CDR3 is TGTGCCAGTCACAAGGACAGGGAAGAGACCCAGTACTTC.

This chain uses TRBV6-5 with TRBJ2-1; TRBD2 matches 9 bases. V was pared by 4 bases and J by 3 bases, with 7 bases of the junction left unmatched. CDR3 length: 16 residues. Germline values: CDR1 MNHEY, CDR2 SVGAGI. CDR3 amino acids: CASSSPGTSIYNEQFF. DNA of the CDR3: TGTGCCAGCAGTTCCCCCGGGACTAGCATCTACAATGAGCAGTTCTTC.

V usage is TRBV2 and J usage is TRBJ2-2; possible D gene TRBD1, 5 bases. V lost 8 bases, J lost 5 bases, and 15 bases lay in between. The CDR3 is 14 residues long. Per germline, CDR1 SNHLY and CDR2 FYNNEI. For the CDR3, the DNA is TGTGCCAGCCGCCGCTTCGACAGAACCGGGGAGCTGTTTTTT. Protein product: CASRRFDRTGELFF. Combining the CDR3 with reference TRBV2 and TRBJ2-2 gives the whole variable domain EPEVTQTPSHQVTQMGQEVILRCVPISNHLYFYWYRQILGQKVEFLVSFYNNEISEKSEIFDDQFSVERPDGSNFTLKIRSTKLEDSAMYFCASRRFDRTGELFFGEGSRLTVL.